The sequence of this T cell receptor beta chain was determined in a study of T-cell reconstitution after alpha-beta-depleted transplantation in children. Study observations and caveats: About two months after transplant, alpha-beta T cells reportedly came from several hundred expanded graft clones.

During its preparation, the TCRbeta library received unique molecular identifiers. TCRdb re-called the PCR reads through MiXCR, storing one row per CDR3 protein. The profile shows a few hundred thousand distinct CDR3 sequences, around 15% of them singletons. This clonotype was found a few times. Its antigen is as yet unknown. The CDR3 runs to 15 residues. Trimming removed 2 bases at V and 3 bases at J, with 13 bases between. Looked up from germline, CDR1 is KGHSH and CDR2 is LQKENI. The specimen comprised PBMCs, mostly from graft donor cells, sampled 360 days after TCRalphabeta/CD19-depleted stem cell transplant. This chain joins TRBV18 and TRBJ2-5; perhaps TRBD1 as D (6 bases). The clonotype comes from a boy in the first two years of life who had a stem cell transplant for Wiskott-Aldrich syndrome, so the T cells may come from the graft donor. CDR3 loop: CASSPAGALKETQYF. The CDR3, as DNA: TGTGCCAGCTCACCAGCAGGGGCACTTAAAGAGACCCAGTACTTC.